The 26 T cell receptor beta chains reported below all come from one sample, sequenced in a study of shared clonotypes between healthy human individuals. Here immunoSEQ multiplex PCR was the method, and the copy in TCRdb shows in-frame clones only, minus some. Among about 2.4 million clones listed, approximately 93% were seen once. The sequencing sample was made of naive CD4+ T cells from PBMCs. Noted subset: CD45RA+ positively selected. These receptors were collected from a man aged 18 to 30 in good health. Some clones in this sample may be carry-over from other donors' samples.

The chain is built from TRBV28 and TRBJ2-2, with D perhaps matching TRBD2 (5 bases). The V and J ends lost 10 bases and 3 bases respectively, with 12 bases between them. The CDR3 sequence is 13 residues long. CDR1 MDHEN and CDR2 SYDVKM come from the germline V gene. Here the CDR3 reads CAMAGRDTGELFF. The CDR3 DNA follows: TGTGCCATGGCCGGGCGGGACACCGGGGAGCTGTTTTTT.

The chain combines TRBV19 with TRBJ2-1; 7 bases align to TRBD1. V lost 7 bases, J lost 1 base, and 7 bases stayed unmatched. Germline lookup yields CDR1 LNHDA and CDR2 SQIVND (reference sequence). CDR3 length: 15 amino acids. The CDR3 reads CASKEDRDSYNEQFF. CDR3 coding DNA: TGTGCCAGTAAAGAAGACAGGGATTCCTACAATGAGCAGTTCTTC.

This clone has only a few counts. The chain carries TRBV19 and TRBJ1-1; no clear D gene. Germline V CDR1 and CDR2: LNHDA, SQIVND (reference sequence). The length of the CDR3 is 13 residues. Trimming took off 3 bases at V and 1 base at J, with 6 bases between the two ends. The CDR3 region is CASSITENTEAFF. The CDR3 nucleotides read TGTGCCAGTAGTATTACAGAGAACACTGAAGCTTTCTTT. The variable domain in full, completed from reference TRBV19 and TRBJ1-1, reads DGGITQSPKYLFRKEGQNVTLSCEQNLNHDAMYWYRQDPGQGLRLIYYSQIVNDFQKGDIAEGYSVSREKKESFPLTVTSAQKNPTAFYLCASSITENTEAFFGQGTRLTVV.

The rearrangement joins TRBV5-1 to TRBJ2-1, with no clear D. V shed 1 base and J shed 4 bases, with 12 bases lying between them. This CDR3 region has 15 residues. The germline V gene has CDR1 SGHRS and CDR2 YFSETQ. CDR3 in amino acids: CASSLRSSPYNEQFF. CDR3 in DNA: TGCGCCAGCAGCTTGAGGTCGTCCCCATACAATGAGCAGTTCTTC.

The rearrangement links TRBV19 to TRBJ1-1; D call uncertain. The V and J ends lost 7 bases and 0 bases respectively, with 15 bases between them. In germline, CDR1 is LNHDA, CDR2 SQIVND (reference sequence). This CDR3 has 15 residues. The CDR3 DNA follows: TGTGCCAGTACGGAAGGGTGGGGATTGAACACTGAAGCTTTCTTT. Residues: CASTEGWGLNTEAFF.

The chain links TRBV5-1 to TRBJ1-4; 9 bases align to TRBD1. Germline assignment: CDR1 SGHRS and CDR2 YFSETQ. This CDR3 spans 17 amino acids. The J segment lost 5 bases and the V segment lost 5 bases, leaving 13 bases of the junction unmatched. CDR3 region: CASREDPGTGKNEKLFF. As DNA, the CDR3 is TGCGCCAGCAGAGAAGACCCGGGGACAGGGAAAAATGAAAAACTGTTTTTT.

The chain joins TRBV5-1 to TRBJ2-1; D call uncertain. The V gene's germline CDR1 is SGHRS and CDR2 YFSETQ. The CDR3 totals 12 residues. V gave up 1 base and J gave up 8 bases, with 7 bases separating them. The CDR3 region is CASSLNVDEQFF. The CDR3, as DNA: TGCGCCAGCAGCTTGAACGTCGATGAGCAGTTCTTC.

The genes are TRBV7-2 and TRBJ2-1; D is possibly TRBD2 (6 bases). CDR1 is SGHTA and CDR2 is FQGNSA in the germline V gene. The CDR3 has 16 amino acids. Trimming shortened V by 7 bases and J by 0 bases, and 16 bases separated the two germline ends. The CDR3 DNA sequence: TGTGCCAGCACCCCCGTCGGAGCGGGCTCCTACAATGAGCAGTTCTTC. Amino acids: CASTPVGAGSYNEQFF. Filled out from reference TRBV7-2 and TRBJ2-1, the complete variable domain reads GAGVSQSPSNKVTEKGKDVELRCDPISGHTALYWYRQSLGQGLEFLIYFQGNSAPDKSGLPSDRFSAERTGGSVSTLTIQRTQQEDSAVYLCASTPVGAGSYNEQFFGPGTRLTVL.

J is TRBJ2-1 and V is TRBV7-2; D is possibly TRBD2 (6 bases). Trimming left V 0 bases short and J 6 bases short, with 21 bases between. Germline CDR1 SGHTA, CDR2 FQGNSA. The CDR3 extends over 18 amino acids. In DNA form, the CDR3 reads TGTGCCAGCAGCTTAGCCCCGGTTGGGGGGTTGGGGGGCAATGAGCAGTTCTTC. It codes for CASSLAPVGGLGGNEQFF. Full variable domain (rest looked up from reference TRBV7-2 and TRBJ2-1): GAGVSQSPSNKVTEKGKDVELRCDPISGHTALYWYRQSLGQGLEFLIYFQGNSAPDKSGLPSDRFSAERTGGSVSTLTIQRTQQEDSAVYLCASSLAPVGGLGGNEQFFGPGTRLTVL.

The gene calls are TRBV4-1 and TRBJ1-2; D is undetermined. Trimming took off 2 bases at V and 4 bases at J, with 8 bases between the two ends. The germline V gene encodes CDR1 MGHRA and CDR2 YSYEKL. CDR3 length equals 13 residues. As DNA, the CDR3 is TGCGCCAGCAGCCAAAATATGGGCTATGGCTACACCTTC. Translated: CASSQNMGYGYTF.

This clone has only one observation. The chain uses TRBV5-1 and TRBJ2-6; D possibly corresponds to TRBD1 (5 bases). V shed 3 bases and J shed 1 base, with 20 bases lying between them. The CDR3 is 19 residues long. In germline, CDR1 is SGHRS, CDR2 YFSETQ. Here the CDR3 reads CASSSGAANGVSGANVLTF. Here the CDR3 DNA reads TGCGCCAGCAGCTCTGGGGCAGCCAACGGAGTATCTGGGGCCAACGTCCTGACTTTC.

This clone was detected only once. The chain carries TRBV4-3 and TRBJ2-2; maybe TRBD2 (6 bases). Germline CDR1 and CDR2: LGHNA and YSLEER. Trimming shortened V by 0 bases and J by 4 bases, and 21 bases separated the two germline ends. This CDR3 has 19 residues. CDR3: CASSQDRLLGNGGTGELFF. The CDR3 coding sequence is TGCGCCAGCAGCCAAGATCGCCTCCTAGGGAACGGGGGCACCGGGGAGCTGTTTTTT.

The rearrangement links TRBV29-1 to TRBJ2-7; 8 bases are shared with TRBD1. In germline, CDR1 is SQVTM, CDR2 ANQGSEA. Germline trimming cut 4 bases from V and 6 bases from J; bases unmatched to any gene: 5. The CDR3 loop spans 12 amino acids. This CDR3 is CSVGTGSIEQYF. In DNA form, the CDR3 reads TGCAGCGTTGGGACAGGGTCTATCGAGCAGTACTTC.

Only one count was recorded for this clone. The rearrangement joins TRBV4-1 to TRBJ1-1; 9 bases map to TRBD1. This CDR3 is 15 amino acids long. Trimming removed 0 bases from V and 4 bases from J; junction bases left unmatched: 3. In germline, CDR1 is MGHRA, CDR2 YSYEKL. The CDR3 sequence: CASSQDDRGGTEAFF. The CDR3 bases are TGCGCCAGCAGCCAAGATGACAGGGGGGGCACTGAAGCTTTCTTT.

The J gene is TRBJ2-1, the V gene TRBV4-1, with 7 bases identical to TRBD2. Germline CDR1 and CDR2: MGHRA and YSYEKL. The CDR3 covers 22 residues. Trimming removed 0 bases from V and 4 bases from J; junction bases left unmatched: 24. The CDR3 DNA reads as TGCGCCAGCAGCCAAGAGGAAAGAACTAGCGCCCACCCCACTATCCTATACAATGAGCAGTTCTTC. This codes for CASSQEERTSAHPTILYNEQFF.

V is TRBV5-8 and J is TRBJ2-1; a possible D gene is TRBD2 (5 bases). V was cut by 5 bases and J by 0 bases, with 27 bases left in between. The CDR3 has 20 residues. The germline V gene encodes CDR1 SGHTS and CDR2 YDEGEE. The CDR3 is CASRLAWRQISGGSYNEQFF. In DNA, the CDR3 is TGTGCCAGCAGACTGGCGTGGAGACAAATATCTGGAGGCTCCTACAATGAGCAGTTCTTC.

The genes are TRBV5-1 and TRBJ2-5; 13 bases are shared with TRBD2. The CDR3 runs 16 residues. CDR1 is SGHRS and CDR2 is YFSETQ in the germline V gene. The junction had 8 bases not matched to a gene; V was cut back by 3 bases and J by 6 bases. Written as DNA, the CDR3 is TGCGCCAGCAGCTCCGAACTAGCGGGAGGGCCGCAGACCCAGTACTTC. Amino acids: CASSSELAGGPQTQYF.

The chain links TRBV7-8 to TRBJ1-5, with D tentatively TRBD1 (6 bases). Germline V gives CDR1 SGHVS, CDR2 FQNEAQ. The CDR3 has 16 amino acids. V was pared by 1 base and J by 6 bases, with 16 bases between. CDR3 region: CASSLDRILGGQPQHF. CDR3 in DNA: TGTGCCAGCAGCTTAGACAGGATTTTAGGGGGTCAGCCCCAGCATTTT.

V usage is TRBV11-3 and J usage is TRBJ1-3; tentatively, D is TRBD1 (5 bases). The length of the CDR3 is 18 residues. CDR1 SGHNT and CDR2 YENEEA come from the germline V gene. Trimming removed 1 base from V and 4 bases from J, with 20 bases in between. CDR3 bases: TGTGCCAGCAGCTTAGGCTCCGCTGGGGCACCAAGGGGAAACACCATATATTTT. Protein product: CASSLGSAGAPRGNTIYF.

The rearrangement joins TRBV2 to TRBJ1-4; 8 bases agree with TRBD1. The CDR3 runs to 16 residues. V lost 6 bases to trimming and J lost 10 bases; unmatched junction nucleotides: 16. Germline V gene data show CDR1 as SNHLY and CDR2 as FYNNEI. The DNA for the CDR3 is TGTGCCAGCAGCGCCGGCGACAGGGGAGGCAGGGGAAAACTGTTTTTT. This translates into CASSAGDRGGRGKLFF.

The rearrangement links TRBV7-2 to TRBJ1-5; D unresolved. The germline gives CDR1 SGHTA, CDR2 FQGNSA. The CDR3 is made up of 13 amino acids. V lost 2 bases to trimming and J lost 9 bases, with 11 bases between them. The CDR3: CASSLINGSPQHF. CDR3 in DNA: TGTGCCAGCAGCTTAATCAATGGTTCGCCCCAGCATTTT. The full variable domain, with the rest looked up from reference TRBV7-2 and TRBJ1-5, is GAGVSQSPSNKVTEKGKDVELRCDPISGHTALYWYRQSLGQGLEFLIYFQGNSAPDKSGLPSDRFSAERTGGSVSTLTIQRTQQEDSAVYLCASSLINGSPQHFGDGTRLSIL.

The gene calls are TRBV28 and TRBJ1-1; possible D gene TRBD1, 5 bases. CDR3 length: 12 residues. CDR1 MDHEN and CDR2 SYDVKM come from the germline V gene. V gave up 6 bases and J gave up 7 bases, with 12 bases separating them. DNA of the CDR3: TGTGCCAGCAGCCTTCGACAGAGTGAAGCTTTCTTT. The encoded protein is CASSLRQSEAFF.

The V and J genes are TRBV18 and TRBJ1-2, with D perhaps matching TRBD1 (5 bases). CDR3 length: 20 amino acids. V lost 1 base to trimming and J lost 2 bases, with 26 bases between them. Per germline, CDR1 KGHSH and CDR2 LQKENI. CDR3 sequence reads: CASSPRLGGTDDIVNYGYTF. The CDR3 DNA reads TGTGCCAGCTCACCACGATTGGGCGGGACCGACGACATCGTAAACTATGGCTACACCTTC.

This chain joins TRBV6-1 and TRBJ2-3; TRBD2 aligns across 12 bases. Germline CDR1 MNHNS, CDR2 SASEGT. V lost 4 bases and J lost 1; bases outside the gene matches: 6. The CDR3 is made up of 17 amino acids. In DNA, the CDR3 is TGTGCCAGCAGTGGCACTAGCGGGAGGACCCGCACAGATACGCAGTATTTT. It translates to CASSGTSGRTRTDTQYF.

The CDR3 loop reads CASSRLAGGSYEQYF. CDR3 bases: TGTGCCAGCAGTAGGCTAGCGGGAGGGTCCTACGAGCAGTACTTC. V is TRBV27 and J is TRBJ2-7; 12 nucleotides line up with TRBD2. There are 15 residues in the CDR3. J lost 1 base, V lost 5 bases, and 3 bases had no gene match. Germline V gene sequence: CDR1 MNHEY, CDR2 SMNVEV (reference sequence).

CDR3 coding DNA: TGTGCCAGCATGAGGGGCCCGAACACAGATACGCAGTATTTT. It specifies CASMRGPNTDTQYF. The rearrangement joins TRBV6-5 to TRBJ2-3, with D perhaps TRBD1 or TRBD2 (5 bases each). Trimming cost V 7 bases and J 2 bases, with 13 bases left between them. The CDR3 length is 14 residues. Germline V gene lookup returns CDR1 MNHEY and CDR2 SVGAGI.